The clone carrying this TCR beta chain has only one observation. Its specificity is unknown. These data are taken from a study of T-cell reconstitution after alpha-beta-depleted transplantation in children. Unique molecular identifiers were incorporated when the TCRbeta library was constructed. TCRdb itself ran the PCR reads through MiXCR, one entry per CDR3 protein. The sample shows more than 40,000 distinct CDR3 sequences, around 53% of them seen only once. Overall study results and limits: Newly produced T cells mostly accounted for T-cell counts and diversity one year post-transplant. In some patients, recipient T cells and intrathymic progenitors surviving conditioning explained high day-60 diversity. Where alpha-beta T cells came from about two months after transplant was reportedly several hundred expanded graft clones.

This TCR derives from a boy in the first two years of life with SCID, due to receive a stem cell transplant. Source: peripheral blood, taken before TCRalphabeta/CD19-depleted stem cell transplant.

CDR3 region: CASSLTGTNIFTDTQYF. DNA for the CDR3: TGTGCCAGCAGCTTAACCGGGACTAACATTTTCACAGATACGCAGTATTTT. The chain uses TRBV11-2 and TRBJ2-3; 7 nucleotides line up with TRBD2. CDR3 size: 17 residues. Per the germline V gene, CDR1 is SGHAT and CDR2 is FQNNGV. Trimming removed 2 bases from V and 2 bases from J; junction bases left unmatched: 10. The complete variable domain, with remaining parts taken from reference TRBV11-2 and TRBJ2-3, reads EAGVAQSPRYKIIEKRQSVAFWCNPISGHATLYWYQQILGQGPKLLIQFQNNGVVDDSQLPKDRFSAERLKGVDSTLKIQPAKLEDSAVYLCASSLTGTNIFTDTQYFGPGTRLTVL.